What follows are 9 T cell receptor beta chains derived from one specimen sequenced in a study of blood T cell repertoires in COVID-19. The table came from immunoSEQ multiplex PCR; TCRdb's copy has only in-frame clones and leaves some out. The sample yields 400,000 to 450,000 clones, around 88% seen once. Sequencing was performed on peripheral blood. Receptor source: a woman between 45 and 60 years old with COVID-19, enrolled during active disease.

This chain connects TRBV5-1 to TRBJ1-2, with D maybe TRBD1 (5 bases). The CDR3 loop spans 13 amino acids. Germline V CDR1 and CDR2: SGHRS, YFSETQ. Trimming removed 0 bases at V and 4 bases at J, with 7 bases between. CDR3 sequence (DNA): TGCGCCAGCAGCTTGGAGGGGCCCTATGGCTACACCTTC. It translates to CASSLEGPYGYTF.

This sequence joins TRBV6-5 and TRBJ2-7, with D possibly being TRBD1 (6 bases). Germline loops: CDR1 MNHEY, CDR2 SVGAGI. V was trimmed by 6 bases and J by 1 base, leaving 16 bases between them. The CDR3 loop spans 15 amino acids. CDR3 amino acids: CASRRYLTGSYEQYF. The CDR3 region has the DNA TGTGCCAGCAGACGCTACCTGACAGGTTCCTACGAGCAGTACTTC.

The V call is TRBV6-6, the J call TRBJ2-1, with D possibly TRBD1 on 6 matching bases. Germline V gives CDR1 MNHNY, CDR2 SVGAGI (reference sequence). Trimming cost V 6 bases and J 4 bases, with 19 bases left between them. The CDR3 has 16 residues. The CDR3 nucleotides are TGTGCCAGCAGGGGACAACGGACGAGGGGATACAATGAGCAGTTCTTC. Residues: CASRGQRTRGYNEQFF.

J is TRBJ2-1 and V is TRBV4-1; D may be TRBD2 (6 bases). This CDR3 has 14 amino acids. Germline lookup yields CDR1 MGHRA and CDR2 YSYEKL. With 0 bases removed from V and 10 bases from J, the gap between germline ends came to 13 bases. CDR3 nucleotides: TGCGCCAGCAGCCAAGATCCCGAGGGGAGGGAGCAGTTCTTC. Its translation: CASSQDPEGREQFF.

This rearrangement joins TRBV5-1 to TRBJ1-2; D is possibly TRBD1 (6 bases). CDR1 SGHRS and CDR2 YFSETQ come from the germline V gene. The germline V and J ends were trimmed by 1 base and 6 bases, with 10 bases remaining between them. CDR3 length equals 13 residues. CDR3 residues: CASSLSGGDGYTF. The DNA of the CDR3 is TGCGCCAGCAGCTTGTCGGGGGGCGATGGCTACACCTTC. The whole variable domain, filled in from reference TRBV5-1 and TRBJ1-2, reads KAGVTQTPRYLIKTRGQQVTLSCSPISGHRSVSWYQQTPGQGLQFLFEYFSETQRNKGNFPGRFSGRQFSNSRSEMNVSTLELGDSALYLCASSLSGGDGYTFGSGTRLTVV.

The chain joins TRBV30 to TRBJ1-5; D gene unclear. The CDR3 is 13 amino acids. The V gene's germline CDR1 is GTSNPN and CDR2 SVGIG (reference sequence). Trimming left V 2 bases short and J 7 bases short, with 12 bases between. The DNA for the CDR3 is TGTGCCTGGAGTCAGGAGGTGGGGCAGCCCCAGCATTTT. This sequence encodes CAWSQEVGQPQHF. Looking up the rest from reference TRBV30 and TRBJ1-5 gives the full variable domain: SQTIHQWPATLVQPVGSPLSLECTVEGTSNPNLYWYRQAAGRGLQLLFYSVGIGQISSEVPQNLSASRPQDRQFILSSKKLLLSDSGFYLCAWSQEVGQPQHFGDGTRLSIL.

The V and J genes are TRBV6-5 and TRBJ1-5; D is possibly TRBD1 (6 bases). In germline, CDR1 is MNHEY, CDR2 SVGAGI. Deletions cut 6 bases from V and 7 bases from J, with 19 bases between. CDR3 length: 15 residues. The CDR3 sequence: CASSPTGPWGQPQHF. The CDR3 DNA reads TGTGCCAGCAGCCCGACAGGTCCCTGGGGGCAGCCCCAGCATTTT.

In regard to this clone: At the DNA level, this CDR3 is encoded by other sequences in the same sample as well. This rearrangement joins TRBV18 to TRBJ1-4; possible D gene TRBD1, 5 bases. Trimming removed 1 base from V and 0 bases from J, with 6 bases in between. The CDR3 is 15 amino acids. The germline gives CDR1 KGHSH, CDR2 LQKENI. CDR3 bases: TGTGCCAGCTCACCACGGGGGGCAACTAATGAAAAACTGTTTTTT. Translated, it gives CASSPRGATNEKLFF. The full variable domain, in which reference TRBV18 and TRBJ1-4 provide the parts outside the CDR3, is NAGVMQNPRHLVRRRGQEARLRCSPMKGHSHVYWYRQLPEEGLKFMVYLQKENIIDESGMPKERFSAEFPKEGPSILRIQQVVRGDSAAYFCASSPRGATNEKLFFGSGTQLSVL.

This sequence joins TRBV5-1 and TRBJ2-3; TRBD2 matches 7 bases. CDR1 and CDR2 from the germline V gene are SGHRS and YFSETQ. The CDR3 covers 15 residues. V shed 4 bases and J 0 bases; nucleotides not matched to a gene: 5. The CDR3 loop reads CASSPRSGSTDTQYF. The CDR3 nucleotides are TGCGCCAGCAGCCCTCGTAGCGGGAGCACAGATACGCAGTATTTT.